This is a list of T cell receptor beta chains from one sample in a study of T cells in Graves' hyperthyroidism and ophthalmopathy. TCRdb used MiXCR to reprocess the multiplex PCR reads, holding one entry per CDR3 protein. The sample lists roughly 840,000 distinct CDR3 sequences, 38% occurring once. The sequenced sample was blood. The source is a man between 18 and 35 years old with Graves' hyperthyroidism. CDR3s include the opening cysteine and the closing phenylalanine or tryptophan. Fields, in order: clone size, D gene, V gene, J gene, CDR3 DNA, CDR3 protein. D genes are given only for firm matches. Clone size is stated in some rows and not others, as once, few, many or a class when expanded.

.	.	TRBV4-1	TRBJ2-7	TGCGCCAGCAGCCAAGATACAGCGGAGGACTACGAGCAGTACTTC	CASSQDTAEDYEQYF
many	.	TRBV9	TRBJ1-3	TGTGCCAGCAGCGTAGAAGGTGGCTTCTCTGGAAACACCATATATTTT	CASSVEGGFSGNTIYF
few	.	TRBV7-9	TRBJ1-1	TGTGCCAGCAGCTTAGCGGTTGACAGTGAAGCTTTCTTT	CASSLAVDSEAFF
many	.	TRBV29-1	TRBJ1-1	TGCAGCGTTGGTTTATATACTGAAGCTTTCTTT	CSVGLYTEAFF
.	TRBD2	TRBV19	TRBJ2-5	TGTGCCAGTAGTCCCGAGGGGCTAGCGGGGCACTCGAGGGAAGAGACCCAGTACTTC	CASSPEGLAGHSREETQYF
few	.	TRBV11-2	TRBJ2-7	TGTGCCAGCAGCTCCATTCGCTGGGTGGGGGTCTACGAGCAGTACTTC	CASSSIRWVGVYEQYF
.	.	TRBV6-5	TRBJ2-7	TGTGCCAGCAGTGGAGCCGGACCCCACGGGGCCTACGAGCAGTACTTC	CASSGAGPHGAYEQYF
.	TRBD2	TRBV29-1	TRBJ2-7	TGCAGCGTCAGCGGGGGGTGGCGGGAGCAGTACTTC	CSVSGGWREQYF
.	.	TRBV20-1	TRBJ2-7	TGCAGTGCCCCGCTAGGACATAACTCCTACGAGCAGTACTTC	CSAPLGHNSYEQYF
few	.	TRBV7-9	TRBJ1-2	TGTGCCAGCAGCTTAGATGGTTTTCGGGGCAACTATGGCTACACCTTC	CASSLDGFRGNYGYTF
.	TRBD2	TRBV6-1	TRBJ2-2	TGTGCCAGCAGTGAGCTAGCGGGGACGGACCGCGGGGAGCTGTTTTTT	CASSELAGTDRGELFF
few	.	TRBV12-3/TRBV12-4	TRBJ1-1	TGTGCCAGCAGTCCCCGCGGACGGAACACTGAAGCTTTCTTT	CASSPRGRNTEAFF
.	TRBD1	TRBV20-1	TRBJ2-7	TGCAGTGCTCCCGACAGGGACTACGAGCAGTACTTC	CSAPDRDYEQYF
.	.	TRBV7-6	TRBJ2-5	TGTGCCAGCAGCCGTAGAGACAGCCCGAGAGGAGAGACCCAGTACTTC	CASSRRDSPRGETQYF
many	.	TRBV29-1	TRBJ1-2	TGCAGCGTCCGAGATGGCTACACCTTC	CSVRDGYTF
.	.	TRBV4-1	TRBJ2-2	TGCGCCAGCAGCCACCCGGGAGCCACCGGGGAGCTGTTTTTT	CASSHPGATGELFF
many	TRBD2	TRBV6-6	TRBJ2-5	TGTGCCAGCAGTTACCTAGCGGGAGGGAGGGAGACCCAGTACTTC	CASSYLAGGRETQYF
many	TRBD2	TRBV24-1	TRBJ2-2	TGTGCCACCAGTGAGTCCGGGACTAGCGGGACGAACACCGGGGAGCTGTTTTTT	CATSESGTSGTNTGELFF
.	TRBD1	TRBV9	TRBJ1-6	TGTGCCAGCAGCGCACTGACCGGGACAGTAATATCACCCCTCCACTTT	CASSALTGTVISPLHF
few	.	TRBV4-1	TRBJ1-6	TGCGCCAGCAGCCCGGGAGGACGGGTGAATTCACCCCTCCACTTT	CASSPGGRVNSPLHF
.	TRBD1	TRBV7-8	TRBJ2-7	TGTGCCAGCAGTTACGGGGACAGGGGGTCCGAGCAGTACTTC	CASSYGDRGSEQYF
.	.	TRBV13	TRBJ2-2	TGTGCCAGCTCAGGGGATCGTGTGGGCACCGGGGAGCTGTTTTTT	CASSGDRVGTGELFF
.	TRBD1	TRBV12-3/TRBV12-4	TRBJ2-7	TGTGCCAGCAGTCCAAGACAGGGGGCGAGGTCCTACGAGCAGTACTTC	CASSPRQGARSYEQYF
.	TRBD1	TRBV29-1	TRBJ1-1	TGCAGCGTTGAAGGACAGGGGGCGGGGAACACTGAAGCTTTCTTT	CSVEGQGAGNTEAFF
few	TRBD1	TRBV19	TRBJ1-4	TGTGCCAGTAGTAGGGGACAGAGAGTTAATGAAAAACTGTTTTTT	CASSRGQRVNEKLFF
.	TRBD1	TRBV29-1	TRBJ2-5	TGCAGCGTTAAACCGGACAGGGGGTTGGGAGGCGTCGGGGAGACCCAGTACTTC	CSVKPDRGLGGVGETQYF
.	.	TRBV29-1	TRBJ2-5	TGCAGCGTTGGGGGGGGGGGGGCCCTGGAGCTTCGAGAGACCCAGTACTTC	CSVGGGGALELRETQYF
many	.	TRBV10-3	TRBJ1-1	TGTGCCATCAGAGCGAGCGGACAGCTGAACACTGAAGCTTTCTTT	CAIRASGQLNTEAFF
many	.	TRBV15	TRBJ1-2	TGTGCCACCAGCAGAGATAGGATTGTGGAGGCAGGGCACTATGGCTACACCTTC	CATSRDRIVEAGHYGYTF
.	.	TRBV19	TRBJ1-2	TGTGCCAGCACCGAGGGACGGGGGGGACCGGGCGGCTACACCTTC	CASTEGRGGPGGYTF
.	TRBD1	TRBV25-1	TRBJ1-2	TGTGCCCACGACAGGGGATCCTATGGCTACACCTTC	CAHDRGSYGYTF
.	.	TRBV29-1	TRBJ2-7	TGCAGCGGGAGGTTCGCCGAGCAGTACTTC	CSGRFAEQYF
.	.	TRBV6-2/TRBV6-3	TRBJ2-2	TGTGCCAGCAGTTACTTCACCGGGAAGCTGTTTTTT	CASSYFTGKLFF
.	.	TRBV5-1	TRBJ2-5	TGCGCCAGCAGCTTGTTGGACAACCAAGAGACCCAGTACTTC	CASSLLDNQETQYF
many	.	TRBV9	TRBJ2-5	TGTGCCAGCAGCGTAGACAGTAAAGAGACCCAGTACTTC	CASSVDSKETQYF
.	.	TRBV20-1	TRBJ1-1	TGCAGTGCACTGAATGGGGCTCCCCTCTCCATGAACACTGAAGCTTTCTTT	CSALNGAPLSMNTEAFF
.	.	TRBV20-1	TRBJ2-7	TGCAGTGCACTGGTGGCCGACTCCTACGAGCAGTACTTC	CSALVADSYEQYF
many	.	TRBV2	TRBJ1-3	TGTGCCAGCAGTGAATGGCCGGGGAACACCATATATTTT	CASSEWPGNTIYF
.	TRBD1	TRBV27	TRBJ1-5	TGTGCCAGCAGGGCGACAGGGGCTAATCAGCCCCAGCATTTT	CASRATGANQPQHF
many	.	TRBV20-1	TRBJ1-4	TGCAGTGCTAGAGTAAACAGCGAAGAAAAACTGTTTTTT	CSARVNSEEKLFF
many	TRBD2	TRBV12-3/TRBV12-4	TRBJ2-5	TGTGCCAGCAGTTCAGCGGGAATGGAGGAGACCCAGTACTTC	CASSSAGMEETQYF
.	.	TRBV7-2	TRBJ2-7	TGTGCCGGACGGAGCTCCTACGAGCAGTACTTC	CAGRSSYEQYF
once	.	TRBV7-3	TRBJ1-2	TGTGCCAGCAGCTGGGGGAAGAACACCTTC	CASSWGKNTF
many	TRBD2	TRBV20-1	TRBJ2-7	TGCAGTGCTAGAGATCGCGTTAGCGGGAATAGCGAGCAGTACTTC	CSARDRVSGNSEQYF
.	TRBD1	TRBV15	TRBJ2-1	TGTGCCACCAGCAGGGGGGGGACAGGGGGATACAATGAGCAGTTCTTC	CATSRGGTGGYNEQFF
.	.	TRBV7-2	TRBJ1-1	TGTGCCAGCAGCTTAGGGCACACTAAAGCTTTCTTT	CASSLGHTKAFF
.	TRBD1	TRBV29-1	TRBJ1-1	TGCAGCGTTCGACAGGGCCTCTTGGCTTTCTTT	CSVRQGLLAFF
many	TRBD1	TRBV7-3	TRBJ1-1	TGTGCCAGCAGCCCAATACCAGGGGGGAACACTGAAGCTTTCTTT	CASSPIPGGNTEAFF
many	.	TRBV6-6	TRBJ1-2	TGTGCCAGAGCCTATGGCTACACCTTC	CARAYGYTF
.	.	TRBV25-1	TRBJ2-7	TGTGCCAGCAGTAGACAGTTTAACTACGAGCAGTACTTC	CASSRQFNYEQYF
few	.	TRBV3-1	TRBJ2-5	TGTGCCAGCAGCCCCCGGAGGGAGGTCGAGACCCAGTACTTC	CASSPRREVETQYF
.	.	TRBV6-1	TRBJ1-1	TGTGCCAGCAGTGTCGGCCTCCCCACTGAAGCTTTCTTT	CASSVGLPTEAFF
many	.	TRBV29-1	TRBJ1-1	TGCAGCGTTGACTTCGCAGGGGTACCTGAAGCTTTCTTT	CSVDFAGVPEAFF
few	.	TRBV19	TRBJ1-1	TGTGCCAGTAGTATTCAAGGGGTTGGTACTGAAGCTTTCTTT	CASSIQGVGTEAFF
many	.	TRBV15	TRBJ2-5	TGTGCCACCAGCAGATTGGAGGTTCAAGAGACCCAGTACTTC	CATSRLEVQETQYF